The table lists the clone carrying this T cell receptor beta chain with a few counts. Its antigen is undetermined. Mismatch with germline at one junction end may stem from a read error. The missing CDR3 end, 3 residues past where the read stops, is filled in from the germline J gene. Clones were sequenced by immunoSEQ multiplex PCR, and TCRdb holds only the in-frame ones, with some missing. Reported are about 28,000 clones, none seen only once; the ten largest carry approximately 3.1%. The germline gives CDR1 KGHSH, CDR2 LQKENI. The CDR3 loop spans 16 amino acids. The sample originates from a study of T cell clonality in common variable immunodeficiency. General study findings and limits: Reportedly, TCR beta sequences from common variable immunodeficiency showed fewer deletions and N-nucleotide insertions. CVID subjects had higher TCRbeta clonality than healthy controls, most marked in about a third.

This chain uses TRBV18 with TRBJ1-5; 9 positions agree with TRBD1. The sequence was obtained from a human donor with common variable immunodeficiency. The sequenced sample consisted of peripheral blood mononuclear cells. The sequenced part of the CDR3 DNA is TGTGCCAGCTCACTGGATTACAGGGGGCGCAATAAGCCC. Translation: CASSLDYRGRNKP. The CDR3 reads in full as CASSLDYRGRNKPQHF.